The 8 T cell receptor beta chains reported below all come from one sample, sequenced in a study of T cell repertoires in aging, cancer and after chemotherapy. Peripheral blood genomic DNA, not sorted cells or RNA, was the template. Multiplex touch-down PCR with TRB-A/B primers amplified rearranged V-D-J TRB sequences. TCRdb re-derived calls from the multiplex PCR reads in MiXCR, one entry per CDR3 protein. Seen here are under 10,000 distinct CDR3 sequences, over 30% observed once, and the top ten hold around 3.4%. Sequenced: blood. The source is a human donor in good health.

This clonotype has just a few counts. The CDR3 protein is CATRAGVETQYF. CDR3 sequence (DNA): TGTGCCACGAGGGCAGGGGTGGAGACCCAGTACTTC. The chain recombines TRBV7-2 with TRBJ2-5, with a tentative D call TRBD1 (6 bases). Germline V CDR1 and CDR2: SGHTA, FQGNSA. Trimming removed 10 bases from V and 5 bases from J, with 14 bases in between. The CDR3 covers 12 residues.

V gene TRBV27 combines with J gene TRBJ2-2; D uncertain. The CDR3 consists of 19 residues. The V gene's germline CDR1 is MNHEY and CDR2 SMNVEV (reference sequence). Trimming removed 6 bases at V and 4 bases at J, with 27 bases between. The DNA of the CDR3 is TGTGCCAGCAGATATTACCCGGGCGTCTCTGGACGGAGCACCGGGGAGCTGTTTTTT. Its translation: CASRYYPGVSGRSTGELFF.

The chain couples TRBV20-1 to TRBJ2-2, with D possibly TRBD1 on 6 matching bases. The length of the CDR3 is 13 residues. The V end was cut by 5 bases, the J end by 4 bases, with 11 bases between. The germline V gene has CDR1 DFQATT and CDR2 SNEGSKA (reference sequence). CDR3 in DNA: TGCAGTGCTTCCCGACAGGCCACCGGGGAGCTGTTTTTT. The encoded protein is CSASRQATGELFF.

CDR3 in DNA: TGTGCCAGCGCTGGTAGGGCCACAGATACGCAGTATTTT. Translated: CASAGRATDTQYF. The V gene is TRBV5-6, the J gene TRBJ2-3, with no clear D. The germline V gene encodes CDR1 SGHDT and CDR2 YYEEEE. Trimming removed 7 bases at V and 2 bases at J, with 11 bases between. The CDR3 is made up of 13 amino acids.

V and J are TRBV6-2 or TRBV6-3 and TRBJ2-7, with D perhaps TRBD2 (6 bases). Trimming stripped 7 bases from V and 0 bases from J, with 13 bases between. The CDR3 loop spans 14 amino acids. The V gene's germline CDR1 is MNHEY and CDR2 SVGEGT. The CDR3 here is CASNRDFTSYEQYF. The CDR3 DNA sequence: TGTGCCAGCAACCGGGACTTTACCTCCTACGAGCAGTACTTC.

This clonotype was picked up a small number of times. This chain uses TRBV6-5 with TRBJ1-1; the D is unclear. CDR3 size: 13 residues. Germline V lookup: CDR1 MNHEY, CDR2 SVGAGI. The V gene lost 9 bases and the J gene lost 4 bases, with 15 bases spanning the gap. The CDR3 nucleotides are TGTGCCAGTAGAGTCGGGGAGGTCACTGAAGCTTTCTTT. Its protein is CASRVGEVTEAFF.

Judged by abundance, this clonotype is medium-sized. The rearrangement joins TRBV6-4 to TRBJ2-1, with TRBD2 matching 11 bases. This CDR3 has 15 amino acids. Germline CDR1 MRHNA, CDR2 SNTAGT. V lost 6 bases, J lost 4 bases, and 5 bases stayed unmatched. For the CDR3, the DNA is TGTGCCAGCAGCCTTACTAGCGGGGGATACAATGAGCAGTTCTTC. This encodes CASSLTSGGYNEQFF.

About this clonotype: Just one base apart from a much larger clone, this may be a read error. The CDR3 sequence is CASSLLAGGASYEQYV. The CDR3 nucleotides read TGTGCCAGCAGCCTGTTAGCGGGGGGCGCCTCCTACGAGCAGTACGTC. The chain combines TRBV5-1 with TRBJ2-7, with 10 bases aligning to TRBD2. The CDR3 extends over 16 amino acids. Germline assignment: CDR1 SGHRS and CDR2 YFSETQ.